One TCR beta chain is described in this entry. Original handling: Reference gene primer amplification in the assay estimated nucleated cell counts. TCRdb's copy holds only in-frame clones and misses some; the assay was immunoSEQ multiplex PCR. From that table come the V and J calls and clone size; the DNA was used to work out D and trimming. The top ten clones hold about 4.6% of a sample with around 270,000 clones, around 89% of them seen once. The data were taken from a study of blood T cell repertoires in COVID-19. About the study: Samples came from the United States, Italy and Spain, spanning acute and convalescent COVID-19. From T cells, B-cell-depleted T cells, or PBMCs came the material, which was cDNA or gDNA.

The CDR3 has 18 residues. Germline V gene sequence: CDR1 LNHDA, CDR2 SQIVND (reference sequence). The V and J ends lost 5 bases and 1 base, in that order; junction bases with no gene match: 12. The sequence came from a middle-aged man with acute or convalescent COVID-19. Material: peripheral blood. The V gene is TRBV19, the J gene TRBJ2-3; 10 bases are a match to TRBD2. This CDR3 is CASSLRNLAGVRTDTQYF. In DNA, the CDR3 is TGTGCCAGTAGTCTCAGGAACCTAGCGGGGGTACGCACAGATACGCAGTATTTT.